The clone carrying this T cell receptor (beta chain) has only one observation. The target antigen is unknown. Amplification of TCR alpha and beta CDR3 regions from RNA used iRepertoire nested multiplex PCR. A single record per CDR3 protein comes from TCRdb applying MiXCR to the multiplex PCR reads. The sample carries about 400,000 distinct CDR3 sequences, about two fifths recorded once. The V and J ends lost 4 bases and 7 bases, in that order; junction bases with no gene match: 6. The CDR3 has 13 residues. The V gene's germline CDR1 is KGHSH and CDR2 LQKENI. These data are taken from a study of glioma-infiltrating T cells. Study in general: WHO grade II oligodendrogliomas or astrocytomas, plus non-recurrent WHO grade IV glioblastomas, were sampled. Target coverage was about 4.5- to 11-fold for approximately 960,000 blood T cells. Overall study findings and caveats: Gliomas, especially low-grade, showed above-expected tissue-blood divergence; non-neoplastic patients showed below.

What was sequenced was glioma tissue, nonneoplastic brain tissue, or PBMCs (not recorded which). V gene TRBV18 combines with J gene TRBJ2-7; TRBD1 aligns across 8 bases. This TCR derives from a human donor with low-grade glioma or glioblastoma, undergoing nonglioma brain surgery, or in good health (not recorded which). The CDR3 spells CASSLWTGFEQYF. The CDR3 coding sequence is TGTGCCAGCTCACTATGGACAGGGTTTGAGCAGTACTTC.